The rows below give T cell receptor beta chains drawn from one sample of a study of CD8 T cells in ankylosing spondylitis. MiXCR, run by TCRdb on the 5' RACE reads, gives a single entry per CDR3 protein. The sample has some 120,000 distinct CDR3 sequences; around 13% are singletons. The sample was blood, either unsorted or a sorted T cell fraction (not recorded which). These receptors came from a female donor with ankylosing spondylitis or in good health (not recorded which). The CDR3 runs from the conserved cysteine through the conserved F or W. D genes are given only for firm matches. For some rows the clone size is stated as once, few or many, or as a class when expanded; others skip it.

TRBJ1-1 TRBV5-6 - - TGTGCCAGCAGCTTGGGGGGCAGACCCACTGAAGCTTTCTTT CASSLGGRPTEAFF
TRBJ2-3 TRBV29-1 TRBD2 many TGCAGCGTTACTAGCGGGAGCGGCGCAGATACGCAGTATTTT CSVTSGSGADTQYF
TRBJ2-3 TRBV12-3/TRBV12-4 TRBD2 - TGTGCCAGCAGACTAGCGGGGGGGCCGGCAGATACGCAGTATTTT CASRLAGGPADTQYF
TRBJ1-4 TRBV2 - - TGTGCCAGCTCAGACAATGAAAAACTGTTTTTT CASSDNEKLFF
TRBJ1-2 TRBV29-1 - - TGCAGCGTTGACCTGGGACGACCGGGGGGCTACACCTTC CSVDLGRPGGYTF
TRBJ1-2 TRBV29-1 - - TGCAACCTTCCCGGGACATCGGTAAACTATGGCTACACCTTC CNLPGTSVNYGYTF
TRBJ1-4 TRBV5-1 - - TGCGCCAGTATAAGCAAAAAGGGGACACGAAATCAGAAGAATGAAAAACTGTTTTTT CASISKKGTRNQKNEKLFF
TRBJ2-2 TRBV7-9 - - TGTGCCAGCAGCTCCGGACGAGACCCGAACACCGGGGAGCTGTTTTTT CASSSGRDPNTGELFF
TRBJ1-2 TRBV20-1 - - TGCAGTGCAGAGGTCGAAAACGGCTACACCTTC CSAEVENGYTF
TRBJ2-1 TRBV5-1 TRBD2 few TGCGCCAGCAGCCCTCGAGTCGGGGGGGCCAATGAGCAGTTCTTC CASSPRVGGANEQFF
TRBJ1-5 TRBV7-9 - few TGTGCCAGCAGCTTAGGGACATCGAGACAGCCCCAGCATTTT CASSLGTSRQPQHF
TRBJ2-7 TRBV5-1 - many TGCGCCAGCAGCTTGGTCTTCGGTCACGAGCAGTACTTC CASSLVFGHEQYF
TRBJ2-5 TRBV29-1 - many TGCAGCGTTGATGGGGCGAGGAGAGAGACCCAGTACTTC CSVDGARRETQYF
TRBJ2-1 TRBV4-2 TRBD2 many TGTGCCAGCAGCCAATCTAGCGGGAGTAGCGGCTCCTACAATGAGCAGTTCTTC CASSQSSGSSGSYNEQFF
TRBJ2-5 TRBV7-3 - many TGTGCCAGCAGCCGAGGGGGTTTCGAGACCCAGTACTTC CASSRGGFETQYF
TRBJ2-5 TRBV6-5 - few TGTGCCAGCAGTTACCGGGCCAGAAGGTCCGAGACCCAGTACTTC CASSYRARRSETQYF
TRBJ2-2 TRBV6-5 TRBD2 - TGTGCCAGCAGTTATACGACTAGCGGAACAACCACCGGGGAGCTGTTTTTT CASSYTTSGTTTGELFF
TRBJ1-6 TRBV6-1 - - TGTGCCAGCAGGGGGGAAAGTCGTTCACCCCTCCACTTT CASRGESRSPLHF
TRBJ2-4 TRBV4-2 TRBD2 many TGTGCCAGCAGCCAAGATAGGGGAGGGGACAAAAACATTCAGTACTTC CASSQDRGGDKNIQYF
TRBJ1-5 TRBV5-1 - many TGCGCCAGCCACCCCAGGGCACAGCCCCAGCATTTT CASHPRAQPQHF
TRBJ2-7 TRBV9 TRBD1 - TGTGCCAGCAGCGTAGAGCCAGGGGGCATCTACGAGCAGTACTTC CASSVEPGGIYEQYF
TRBJ2-7 TRBV23-1 - - TGCGCCAGCAGTAAACCAGAGGGGAACTACGAGCAGTACTTC CASSKPEGNYEQYF
TRBJ2-7 TRBV5-1 - - TGCGCCAGCAACCTCCTAGAGGGCAACGAGCAGTACTTC CASNLLEGNEQYF
TRBJ2-3 TRBV7-3 - few TGTGCCAGCAGCTTAAGAGGGGTTAGCACAGATACGCAGTATTTT CASSLRGVSTDTQYF
TRBJ2-1 TRBV28 - few TGTGCCACTATTTCCCCGGGGGCAGGCTACAATGAGCAGTTCTTC CATISPGAGYNEQFF
TRBJ2-2 TRBV13 TRBD2 - TGTGCCAGCAGCCCCATGCGGGGGTTTGGTTACACCGGGGAGCTGTTTTTT CASSPMRGFGYTGELFF
TRBJ2-7 TRBV29-1 - many TGCAGCGCTGGACTCTCAGTCAGTCCTAACCACGAGCAGTACTTC CSAGLSVSPNHEQYF
TRBJ2-7 TRBV20-1 - few TGCAGTGCTAGGAAAGGGGGCTACGAGCAGTACTTC CSARKGGYEQYF
TRBJ2-3 TRBV20-1 - - TGCAGTGCAACCCGGTTTAGACCTGCGGGTGGAGATACGCAGTATTTT CSATRFRPAGGDTQYF
TRBJ2-3 TRBV5-1 TRBD2 many TGCGCCAGCAGCTTGGAGAGTAGCGGGGGGCTGGATACGCAGTATTTT CASSLESSGGLDTQYF
TRBJ2-7 TRBV12-3/TRBV12-4 TRBD2 many TGTGCCAGCAGTTTTTGGCTAGCGGGGGGCTACGAGCAGTACTTC CASSFWLAGGYEQYF
TRBJ1-5 TRBV21-1 - - TGTGCCAGTAATCAGCCCCAGCATTTT CASNQPQHF
TRBJ2-5 TRBV28 TRBD1 few TGTGCCAGCGGACGAACAGGGGTTTCCCAAGAGACCCAGTACTTC CASGRTGVSQETQYF
TRBJ2-1 TRBV5-1 - many TGCGCCAGCAGCGTGAGTGGGTACAATGAGCAGTTCTTC CASSVSGYNEQFF
TRBJ2-2 TRBV4-2 - few TGTGCCAGCAGCCAAGGGGGACACACTAAGAACACCGGGGAGCTGTTTTTT CASSQGGHTKNTGELFF
TRBJ2-7 TRBV5-5 - - TGTGCCAGCAGCTTTGACCAGCTTGGATCTTACTTC CASSFDQLGSYF
TRBJ1-2 TRBV3-1 - many TGTGCCAGCAGCCAACTAACAGGGACGAATGGCTACACCTTC CASSQLTGTNGYTF
TRBJ2-2 TRBV19 - few TGTGCCAGTAGTATCACCTGGGATACGAACACCGGGGAGCTGTTTTTT CASSITWDTNTGELFF
TRBJ2-5 TRBV29-1 - many TGCAGCGTGGCTTGGGGAGTACAAGAGACCCAGTACTTC CSVAWGVQETQYF
TRBJ1-1 TRBV20-1 - many TGCAGTGCTAGACGCCTGAACACTGAAGCTTTCTTT CSARRLNTEAFF
TRBJ2-5 TRBV25-1 - - TGTGCCAGCAGTGAATTTCGTTATCAAGAGACCCAGTACTTC CASSEFRYQETQYF
TRBJ1-4 TRBV5-1 TRBD1 - TGCGCCAGCAGCTTGGAGGGGACAGGGATCGAAAAACTGTTTTTT CASSLEGTGIEKLFF
TRBJ1-2 TRBV12-3/TRBV12-4 - - TGTGCCAGCAGTTTAGGGGGGATTTCCTATGGCTACACCTTC CASSLGGISYGYTF
TRBJ2-5 TRBV27 - - TGTGCCAGCAGTTTTTGGGGGCTACAAGAGACCCAGTACTTC CASSFWGLQETQYF
TRBJ1-5 TRBV2 - many TGTGCCAGCGGCACTACAGGGTTCAATCAGCCCCAGCATTTT CASGTTGFNQPQHF
TRBJ2-1 TRBV7-2 TRBD2 few TGTGCCAGCAGCACCTTCGTTATTACTAGCGGGTCGTTCTTC CASSTFVITSGSFF